This entry features one T cell receptor beta chain sequence. The data derive from a study of beta chain features in type 1 diabetes. CDR3 size: 15 residues. Trimming left V 1 base short and J 6 bases short, with 14 bases between. Per germline, CDR1 SGHNT and CDR2 YYREEE (reference sequence). Expressed TCRB transcripts were sequenced, since all the RNA that had been isolated was reverse transcribed. Sequencing was performed with immunoSEQ multiplex PCR; in TCRdb, only in-frame clones are kept and a portion is missing. The table includes a few hundred thousand clones, about 12% detected once. The rearrangement joins TRBV5-4 to TRBJ2-1, with a possible D match to TRBD1 (6 bases). The TCR originated in a man aged 18 to 35 in good health. Sample: naive CD4+ T cells from blood. The DNA of the CDR3 is TGTGCCAGCAGCTTGCGCGTGGGGGCCGCCAATGAGCAGTTCTTC. Its translation is CASSLRVGAANEQFF. The variable domain in full, completed from reference TRBV5-4 and TRBJ2-1, reads ETGVTQSPTHLIKTRGQQVTLRCSSQSGHNTVSWYQQALGQGPQFIFQYYREEENGRGNFPPRFSGLQFPNYSSELNVNALELDDSALYLCASSLRVGAANEQFFGPGTRLTVL.